The rows below give T cell receptor beta chains drawn from one sample of a study of shared clonotypes between healthy human individuals. Profiled with immunoSEQ multiplex PCR; TCRdb holds only in-frame clones, not every one. The sample holds 2 million to 2.5 million clones, approximately 96% seen once. Sequenced: naive CD4+ T cells sorted from blood. The receptors come from a man younger than 30 in good health. Both conserved end residues are part of each CDR3. The D gene is left open where the match is weak. For some rows the clone size is stated as once, few or many, or as a class when expanded; others skip it.

clone size: -; V gene: TRBV10-2; J gene: TRBJ2-7; CDR3 length: 14; D gene: -; CDR3 DNA: TGCGCCAGCATCCCGGGCCCCACCCTCTACGAGCAGTACTTC; CDR3 protein: CASIPGPTLYEQYF
clone size: -; V gene: TRBV7-6; J gene: TRBJ2-7; CDR3 length: 14; D gene: -; CDR3 DNA: TGTGCCAGCAGCTTAGGGTCAGCAGGTGTGCAGCAGTACTTC; CDR3 protein: CASSLGSAGVQQYF
clone size: once; V gene: TRBV28; J gene: TRBJ1-5; CDR3 length: 12; D gene: -; CDR3 DNA: TGTGCCAGCAGCGAACAGAATCAGCCCCAGCATTTT; CDR3 protein: CASSEQNQPQHF
clone size: -; V gene: TRBV2; J gene: TRBJ1-1; CDR3 length: 13; D gene: -; CDR3 DNA: TGTGCCAGCACGCAGGGCTTGAACACTGAAGCTTTCTTT; CDR3 protein: CASTQGLNTEAFF
clone size: -; V gene: TRBV5-1; J gene: TRBJ2-3; CDR3 length: 14; D gene: -; CDR3 DNA: TGCGCCAGCAGCCGGGACACCAGCACAGATACGCAGTATTTT; CDR3 protein: CASSRDTSTDTQYF
clone size: -; V gene: TRBV10-3; J gene: TRBJ1-2; CDR3 length: 14; D gene: -; CDR3 DNA: TGTGCCATCTTTAAAGGGCAGGGAAGGAATGGCTACACCTTC; CDR3 protein: CAIFKGQGRNGYTF
clone size: -; V gene: TRBV5-6; J gene: TRBJ1-2; CDR3 length: 14; D gene: -; CDR3 DNA: TGTGCCAGCAGCTTGGATCGGGAGCCGTGGGGCTACACCTTC; CDR3 protein: CASSLDREPWGYTF
clone size: -; V gene: TRBV10-3; J gene: TRBJ2-3; CDR3 length: 13; D gene: -; CDR3 DNA: TGTGCCATCAGTGCGACCTCCACAGATACGCAGTATTTT; CDR3 protein: CAISATSTDTQYF
clone size: -; V gene: TRBV7-7; J gene: TRBJ2-5; CDR3 length: 16; D gene: -; CDR3 DNA: TGTGCTAGCAGCTTAGTCCCGACTCAGCCCCCCGAGACCCAGTACTTC; CDR3 protein: CASSLVPTQPPETQYF
clone size: -; V gene: TRBV5-6; J gene: TRBJ1-2; CDR3 length: 14; D gene: -; CDR3 DNA: TGTGCCAGCAGCGACAAAGGACAGAACTATGGCTACACCTTC; CDR3 protein: CASSDKGQNYGYTF
clone size: -; V gene: TRBV7-8; J gene: TRBJ2-3; CDR3 length: 13; D gene: TRBD2; CDR3 DNA: TGTGCCAGCAGCCCGGGGGGGCTTGAGGCGCAGTATTTT; CDR3 protein: CASSPGGLEAQYF
clone size: -; V gene: TRBV5-6; J gene: TRBJ2-5; CDR3 length: 15; D gene: -; CDR3 DNA: TGTGCCAGCAGCTTGGGGGCAGGGACGCAAGAGACCCAGTACTTC; CDR3 protein: CASSLGAGTQETQYF
clone size: -; V gene: TRBV7-9; J gene: TRBJ1-1; CDR3 length: 15; D gene: -; CDR3 DNA: TGTGCCAGCAGCTTAGGAGGACGGGCGAACACTGAAGCTTTCTTT; CDR3 protein: CASSLGGRANTEAFF
clone size: -; V gene: TRBV4-1; J gene: TRBJ2-2; CDR3 length: 15; D gene: TRBD1; CDR3 DNA: TGCGCCAGCAGCTTGGGACAGGGCGAAGCCGGGGAGCTGTTTTTT; CDR3 protein: CASSLGQGEAGELFF
clone size: -; V gene: TRBV5-4; J gene: TRBJ2-7; CDR3 length: 18; D gene: TRBD1; CDR3 DNA: TGTGCCAGCAGCTCAGAGGGACAGGGTAGGGGGTTACCCTACGAGCAGTACTTC; CDR3 protein: CASSSEGQGRGLPYEQYF
clone size: -; V gene: TRBV25-1; J gene: TRBJ2-7; CDR3 length: 14; D gene: TRBD2; CDR3 DNA: TGTGCCAGCAGTGAAAGCGGGAGCTCCTACGAGCAGTACTTC; CDR3 protein: CASSESGSSYEQYF
clone size: once; V gene: TRBV28; J gene: TRBJ2-5; CDR3 length: 16; D gene: TRBD2; CDR3 DNA: TGTGCCAGCAGTACCACTTGGCGGGGGGGTCAAGAGACCCAGTACTTC; CDR3 protein: CASSTTWRGGQETQYF
clone size: -; V gene: TRBV10-3; J gene: TRBJ1-4; CDR3 length: 14; D gene: -; CDR3 DNA: TGTGCCATCAGTGAGTCCCGAGGGAGTGAAAAACTGTTTTTT; CDR3 protein: CAISESRGSEKLFF
clone size: -; V gene: TRBV27; J gene: TRBJ2-2; CDR3 length: 15; D gene: -; CDR3 DNA: TGTGCCAGCAGTTTAACCGGTTCGAACACCGGGGAGCTGTTTTTT; CDR3 protein: CASSLTGSNTGELFF
clone size: -; V gene: TRBV11-2; J gene: TRBJ2-7; CDR3 length: 14; D gene: -; CDR3 DNA: TGTGCCAGCAGCCCGACTAGGGGTTCTACCGAGCAGTACTTC; CDR3 protein: CASSPTRGSTEQYF
clone size: -; V gene: TRBV2; J gene: TRBJ2-5; CDR3 length: 13; D gene: -; CDR3 DNA: TGTGCCAGCAGTGGACAAACGGGAGAGACCCAGTACTTC; CDR3 protein: CASSGQTGETQYF
clone size: -; V gene: TRBV5-4; J gene: TRBJ1-4; CDR3 length: 13; D gene: TRBD1; CDR3 DNA: TGTGCCAGCAGCTACGGGACAGTTGAAAAACTGTTTTTT; CDR3 protein: CASSYGTVEKLFF
clone size: -; V gene: TRBV2; J gene: TRBJ2-2; CDR3 length: 15; D gene: TRBD2; CDR3 DNA: TGTGCCAGCACGGGTGCGGGAGGGGTCACCACGGAGCTGTTTTTT; CDR3 protein: CASTGAGGVTTELFF
clone size: -; V gene: TRBV6-5; J gene: TRBJ1-4; CDR3 length: 14; D gene: TRBD1; CDR3 DNA: TGTGCCAGCAGTTGGACAGGGATAGGTGAAAAACTGTTTTTT; CDR3 protein: CASSWTGIGEKLFF
clone size: -; V gene: TRBV7-2; J gene: TRBJ1-5; CDR3 length: 13; D gene: -; CDR3 DNA: TGTGCCAGCAGCTTAGTTCTGAATCAGCCCCAGCATTTT; CDR3 protein: CASSLVLNQPQHF
clone size: -; V gene: TRBV18; J gene: TRBJ1-3; CDR3 length: 15; D gene: -; CDR3 DNA: TGTGCCAGCTCACCAAACACGGGTTCGGGAAACACCATATATTTT; CDR3 protein: CASSPNTGSGNTIYF
clone size: -; V gene: TRBV10-1; J gene: TRBJ2-3; CDR3 length: 13; D gene: -; CDR3 DNA: TGCGCCAGCAGTGAGGGCGGGACAGATACGCAGTATTTT; CDR3 protein: CASSEGGTDTQYF
clone size: -; V gene: TRBV7-3; J gene: TRBJ2-7; CDR3 length: 14; D gene: -; CDR3 DNA: TGTGCCAGCAGCTCCGGTCTTCTCGGGAACGAGCAGTACTTC; CDR3 protein: CASSSGLLGNEQYF
clone size: -; V gene: TRBV30; J gene: TRBJ2-5; CDR3 length: 11; D gene: -; CDR3 DNA: TGTGCCTGGAGTCTGCGGGAGACCCAGTACTTC; CDR3 protein: CAWSLRETQYF
clone size: once; V gene: TRBV19; J gene: TRBJ2-5; CDR3 length: 13; D gene: TRBD1; CDR3 DNA: TGTGCCAGTAGGAGGACAGGGGAAGAGACCCAGTACTTC; CDR3 protein: CASRRTGEETQYF
clone size: -; V gene: TRBV5-8; J gene: TRBJ1-4; CDR3 length: 15; D gene: -; CDR3 DNA: TGTGCCAGCAGCCAAGCCCCCGGGCTGAATGAAAAACTGTTTTTT; CDR3 protein: CASSQAPGLNEKLFF
clone size: -; V gene: TRBV5-5; J gene: TRBJ2-5; CDR3 length: 13; D gene: -; CDR3 DNA: TGTGCCAGCAGCTGGAGCCCCGCAGAGACCCAGTACTTC; CDR3 protein: CASSWSPAETQYF
clone size: -; V gene: TRBV7-3; J gene: TRBJ2-1; CDR3 length: 14; D gene: -; CDR3 DNA: TGTGCCAGCATGTTGGACAGTAGCTACAATGAGCAGTTCTTC; CDR3 protein: CASMLDSSYNEQFF
clone size: -; V gene: TRBV14; J gene: TRBJ2-7; CDR3 length: 15; D gene: TRBD1; CDR3 DNA: TGTGCCAGCAGCCCACCCGGGACAGGGGGCTACGAGCAGTACTTC; CDR3 protein: CASSPPGTGGYEQYF
clone size: -; V gene: TRBV19; J gene: TRBJ1-2; CDR3 length: 13; D gene: -; CDR3 DNA: TGTGCCAGTAGTCTGGAGGTGGGCTATGGCTACACCTTC; CDR3 protein: CASSLEVGYGYTF
clone size: -; V gene: TRBV5-6; J gene: TRBJ2-4; CDR3 length: 15; D gene: -; CDR3 DNA: TGTGCCAGCAGCTTAGTTGTTAAGGGAGAAAACATTCAGTACTTC; CDR3 protein: CASSLVVKGENIQYF
clone size: -; V gene: TRBV6-1; J gene: TRBJ2-3; CDR3 length: 15; D gene: TRBD1; CDR3 DNA: TGTGCCAGCAACCGCCGGACAGGGGTTGCGGATACGCAGTATTTT; CDR3 protein: CASNRRTGVADTQYF
clone size: -; V gene: TRBV5-6; J gene: TRBJ2-3; CDR3 length: 16; D gene: TRBD2; CDR3 DNA: TGTGCCAGCACAGGATTAGCGGGGGCGGGATCAGATACGCAGTATTTT; CDR3 protein: CASTGLAGAGSDTQYF
clone size: -; V gene: TRBV6-7; J gene: TRBJ2-2; CDR3 length: 17; D gene: -; CDR3 DNA: TGTGCCAGCAGTTACTCGCTTAGGTGTAGGAACACCGGGGAGCTGTTTTTT; CDR3 protein: CASSYSLRCRNTGELFF
clone size: -; V gene: TRBV5-5; J gene: TRBJ1-6; CDR3 length: 14; D gene: -; CDR3 DNA: TGTGCCAGCAGCGTCAGGGAGAGTAATTCACCCCTCCACTTT; CDR3 protein: CASSVRESNSPLHF
clone size: -; V gene: TRBV4-1; J gene: TRBJ1-1; CDR3 length: 16; D gene: -; CDR3 DNA: TGCGCCAGCAGCTCCCGTAAGGGCTCTATGAACACTGAAGCTTTCTTT; CDR3 protein: CASSSRKGSMNTEAFF
clone size: -; V gene: TRBV19; J gene: TRBJ1-1; CDR3 length: 14; D gene: -; CDR3 DNA: TGTGCCAGTAGGAGGGACGGCAGCTACACTGAAGCTTTCTTT; CDR3 protein: CASRRDGSYTEAFF
clone size: -; V gene: TRBV6-1; J gene: TRBJ1-4; CDR3 length: 12; D gene: -; CDR3 DNA: TGTGCCGGGTCTGCAACTAATGAAAAACTGTTTTTT; CDR3 protein: CAGSATNEKLFF
clone size: -; V gene: TRBV5-1; J gene: TRBJ2-1; CDR3 length: 15; D gene: -; CDR3 DNA: TGCGCCAGCAGCTTGGTGGTACACGGATACAATGAGCAGTTCTTC; CDR3 protein: CASSLVVHGYNEQFF
clone size: -; V gene: TRBV18; J gene: TRBJ1-4; CDR3 length: 15; D gene: TRBD1; CDR3 DNA: TGTGCCAGCTCGTCGGGACAGAATCCCAATGAAAAACTGTTTTTT; CDR3 protein: CASSSGQNPNEKLFF
clone size: -; V gene: TRBV7-2; J gene: TRBJ2-5; CDR3 length: 16; D gene: TRBD2; CDR3 DNA: TGTGCCAGCAGCTTAGCACTAGCGGGAGCAGGGGAGACCCAGTACTTC; CDR3 protein: CASSLALAGAGETQYF
clone size: once; V gene: TRBV7-9; J gene: TRBJ2-1; CDR3 length: 15; D gene: -; CDR3 DNA: TGTGCCAGCAGCTTGGGGGCAGTCTCTGGTGGTGAGCAGTTCTTC; CDR3 protein: CASSLGAVSGGEQFF
clone size: -; V gene: TRBV6-6; J gene: TRBJ1-6; CDR3 length: 15; D gene: -; CDR3 DNA: TGTGCCAGCAGCGAAATGACATCATATAATTCACCCCTCCACTTT; CDR3 protein: CASSEMTSYNSPLHF
clone size: -; V gene: TRBV5-8; J gene: TRBJ2-3; CDR3 length: 14; D gene: -; CDR3 DNA: TGTGCCAGCAGCCCCGGACAAAGCACAGATACGCAGTATTTT; CDR3 protein: CASSPGQSTDTQYF
clone size: once; V gene: TRBV7-9; J gene: TRBJ1-2; CDR3 length: 15; D gene: -; CDR3 DNA: TGTGCCAGCAGCAAAGACAGGAGTCCTAACTATGGCTACACCTTC; CDR3 protein: CASSKDRSPNYGYTF
clone size: -; V gene: TRBV7-2; J gene: TRBJ2-1; CDR3 length: 16; D gene: -; CDR3 DNA: TGTGCCAGCAGCTTAGCAATCCTGCCGGCGGGGAATGAGCAGTTCTTC; CDR3 protein: CASSLAILPAGNEQFF
clone size: -; V gene: TRBV4-1; J gene: TRBJ2-1; CDR3 length: 16; D gene: -; CDR3 DNA: TGCGCCAGCAGCTTGCCGGACAGAGGGTCCTACAATGAGCAGTTCTTC; CDR3 protein: CASSLPDRGSYNEQFF
clone size: few; V gene: TRBV19; J gene: TRBJ1-5; CDR3 length: 13; D gene: -; CDR3 DNA: TGTGCCAGTAGTACGACAGGCAATCAGCCCCAGCATTTT; CDR3 protein: CASSTTGNQPQHF
clone size: -; V gene: TRBV6-5; J gene: TRBJ1-1; CDR3 length: 13; D gene: -; CDR3 DNA: TGTGCCAGCAGTAGGGGTGGGGTCGCTGAAGCTTTCTTT; CDR3 protein: CASSRGGVAEAFF
clone size: -; V gene: TRBV28; J gene: TRBJ2-7; CDR3 length: 13; D gene: -; CDR3 DNA: TGTGCCAGCCTCAATAGGGACGTCTACGAGCAGTACTTC; CDR3 protein: CASLNRDVYEQYF
clone size: once; V gene: TRBV11-3; J gene: TRBJ2-3; CDR3 length: 15; D gene: TRBD1; CDR3 DNA: TGTGCCAGCAGCGCCGGACAGGGGGCGAGAGATACGCAGTATTTT; CDR3 protein: CASSAGQGARDTQYF
clone size: -; V gene: TRBV7-2; J gene: TRBJ1-1; CDR3 length: 14; D gene: -; CDR3 DNA: TGTGCCAGCAGCTTAGTATCAGGGAACACTGAAGCTTTCTTT; CDR3 protein: CASSLVSGNTEAFF
clone size: -; V gene: TRBV19; J gene: TRBJ1-6; CDR3 length: 15; D gene: -; CDR3 DNA: TGTGCCAGTGGAGACATGAGCTCCTATAATTCACCCCTCCACTTT; CDR3 protein: CASGDMSSYNSPLHF
clone size: few; V gene: TRBV28; J gene: TRBJ1-2; CDR3 length: 11; D gene: -; CDR3 DNA: TGTGCCAGCAGCCACAGTGATGGCTACACCTTC; CDR3 protein: CASSHSDGYTF
clone size: -; V gene: TRBV10-3; J gene: TRBJ2-3; CDR3 length: 14; D gene: TRBD2; CDR3 DNA: TGTGCCACCTCATCTAGCGGGGGGGCAGATACGCAGTATTTT; CDR3 protein: CATSSSGGADTQYF